This TCR beta chain derives from a study of blood T cells in healthy people across ages. Primed by a sample-barcoded 5' primer and a J-beta primer mix, a second PCR proceeded for about 7 to 11 cycles. Via MiXCR, TCRdb re-called the 5' RACE reads, giving one row per CDR3 protein. There are about 720,000 distinct CDR3 sequences in the sample; over 20% occur only once, and about 22% lies in the top ten. This clonotype was counted many times. The TCR originated in a man between 70 and 80 years old in good health. The sequenced sample consisted of blood.

The CDR3 loop reads CASFNRGLYSNQPQHF. The CDR3 DNA is TGTGCCAGCTTCAACAGGGGGCTCTATAGCAATCAGCCCCAGCATTTT. The V call is TRBV28, the J call TRBJ1-5; 9 positions agree with TRBD1. CDR3 size: 16 residues. Germline CDR1 is MDHEN and CDR2 is SYDVKM. Trimming took 8 bases from V and 0 from J; bases not matched to a gene: 8.